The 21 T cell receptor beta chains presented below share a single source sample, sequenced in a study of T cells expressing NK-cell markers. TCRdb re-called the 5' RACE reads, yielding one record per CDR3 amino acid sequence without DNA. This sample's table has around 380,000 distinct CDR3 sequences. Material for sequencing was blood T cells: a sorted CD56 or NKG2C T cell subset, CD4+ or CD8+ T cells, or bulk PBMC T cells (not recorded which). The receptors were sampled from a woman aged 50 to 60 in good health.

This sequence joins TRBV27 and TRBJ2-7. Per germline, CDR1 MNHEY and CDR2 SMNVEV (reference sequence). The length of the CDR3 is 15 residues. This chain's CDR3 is CASSLIGVSVSEQYF.

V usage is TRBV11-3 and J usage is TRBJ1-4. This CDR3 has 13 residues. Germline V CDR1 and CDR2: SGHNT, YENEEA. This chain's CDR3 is CASSFAGDEKLFF.

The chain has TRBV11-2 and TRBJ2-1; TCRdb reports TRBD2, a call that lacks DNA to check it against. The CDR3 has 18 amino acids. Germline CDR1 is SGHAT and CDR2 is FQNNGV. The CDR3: CASSFLTSSGGAYNEQFF.

This chain's CDR3 is CASGPGLSPEGGGYTF. The chain couples TRBV12-3 or TRBV12-4 to TRBJ1-2. CDR3 length: 16 amino acids.

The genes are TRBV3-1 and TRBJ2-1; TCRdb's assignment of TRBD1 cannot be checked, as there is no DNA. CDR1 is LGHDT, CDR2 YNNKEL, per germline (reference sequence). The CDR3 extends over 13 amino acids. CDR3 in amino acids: CASSPGPGVEQFF.

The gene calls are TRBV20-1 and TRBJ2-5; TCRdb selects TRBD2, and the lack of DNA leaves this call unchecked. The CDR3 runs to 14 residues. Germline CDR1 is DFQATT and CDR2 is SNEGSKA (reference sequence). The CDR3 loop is CSARATGLLETQYF.

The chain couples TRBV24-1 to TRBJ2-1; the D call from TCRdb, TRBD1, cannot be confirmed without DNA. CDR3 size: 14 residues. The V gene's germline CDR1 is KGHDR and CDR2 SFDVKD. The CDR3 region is CATSEPLPYNEQFF.

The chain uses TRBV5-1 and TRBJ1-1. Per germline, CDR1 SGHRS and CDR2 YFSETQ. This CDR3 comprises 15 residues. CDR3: CASSLWTYMNTEAFF.

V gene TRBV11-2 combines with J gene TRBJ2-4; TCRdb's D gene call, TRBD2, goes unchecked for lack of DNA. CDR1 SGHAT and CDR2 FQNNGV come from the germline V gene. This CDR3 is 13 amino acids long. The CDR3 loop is CASSPSEAGVQYF.

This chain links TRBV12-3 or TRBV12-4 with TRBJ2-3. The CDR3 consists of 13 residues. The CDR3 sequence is CASSADSTDTQYF.

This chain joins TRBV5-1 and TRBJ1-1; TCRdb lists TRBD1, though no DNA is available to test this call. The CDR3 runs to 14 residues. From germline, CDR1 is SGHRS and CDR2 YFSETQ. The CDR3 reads CASIPGTANTEAFF.

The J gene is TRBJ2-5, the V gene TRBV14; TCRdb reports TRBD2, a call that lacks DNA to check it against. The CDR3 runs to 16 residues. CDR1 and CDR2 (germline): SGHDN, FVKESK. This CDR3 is CASSPQGGVRQETQYF.

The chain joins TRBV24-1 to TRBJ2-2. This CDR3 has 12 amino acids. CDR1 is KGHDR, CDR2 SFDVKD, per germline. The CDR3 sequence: CAIRKTTGELFF.

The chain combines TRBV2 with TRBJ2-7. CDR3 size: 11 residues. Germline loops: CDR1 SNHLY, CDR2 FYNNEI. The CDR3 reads CASSILHEQYF.

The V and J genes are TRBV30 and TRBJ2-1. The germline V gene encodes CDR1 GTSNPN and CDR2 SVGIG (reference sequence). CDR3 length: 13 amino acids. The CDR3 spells CAWSVLGYNEQFF. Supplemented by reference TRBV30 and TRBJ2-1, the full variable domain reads SQTIHQWPATLVQPVGSPLSLECTVEGTSNPNLYWYRQAAGRGLQLLFYSVGIGQISSEVPQNLSASRPQDRQFILSSKKLLLSDSGFYLCAWSVLGYNEQFFGPGTRLTVL.

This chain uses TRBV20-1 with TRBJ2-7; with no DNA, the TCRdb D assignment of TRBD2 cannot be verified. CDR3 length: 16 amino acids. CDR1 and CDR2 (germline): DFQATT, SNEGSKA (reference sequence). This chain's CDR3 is CSARDPVASGGYEQYF.

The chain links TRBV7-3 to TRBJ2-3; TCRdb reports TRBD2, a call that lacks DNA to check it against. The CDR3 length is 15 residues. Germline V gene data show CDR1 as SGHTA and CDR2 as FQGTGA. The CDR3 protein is CASSTGLAHTDTQYF.

CDR3: CATSGWTSGRAGDTQYF. The rearrangement links TRBV24-1 to TRBJ2-3; as DNA is missing, the TRBD2 call by TCRdb cannot be tested. CDR1 and CDR2 from the germline V gene are KGHDR and SFDVKD. The CDR3 contains 17 residues.

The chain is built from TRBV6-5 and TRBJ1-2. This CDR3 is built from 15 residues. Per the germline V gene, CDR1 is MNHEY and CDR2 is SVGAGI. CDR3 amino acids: CASSHQGSWGYGYTF.

CDR3 region: CASTRGSILGNTIYF. The chain joins TRBV12-3 or TRBV12-4 to TRBJ1-3. The length of the CDR3 is 15 residues.

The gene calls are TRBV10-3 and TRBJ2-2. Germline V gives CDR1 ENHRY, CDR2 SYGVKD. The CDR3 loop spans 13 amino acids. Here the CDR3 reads CAINGDYTGELFF.